This note documents a single T cell receptor (beta chain) sequence. The antigen remains unidentified. The data belong to a study of Graves' ophthalmopathy and Graves' hyperthyroidism. Uncontrolled infections, other autoimmune diseases, pregnancy or lactation barred patients from enrollment. Study-wide findings and caveats: A majority of expanded thyroid clonotypes exceeding 0.001 frequency were likewise present in blood. Using a 13-signature model, the authors split ophthalmopathy from stable hyperthyroidism, with around 85% sensitivity and 70% to 83% specificity. Sensitivity of around 64% and specificity of roughly 72% were achieved by the model that predicted ophthalmopathy progression.

TCR beta CDR3 amplification used RNA transcripts. Investigators did first-round RT-PCR with HTBI primers, then second-round multiplex PCR. TCRdb re-called the multiplex PCR reads through MiXCR, storing one row per CDR3 protein. This table has some 1.1 million distinct CDR3 sequences, about 35% appearing once. J gave up 5 bases and V 0 bases, and 7 bases lay outside the gene matches. Germline V gene sequence: CDR1 MGHRA, CDR2 YSYEKL. The CDR3 totals 15 residues. The V gene is TRBV4-1, the J gene TRBJ2-7; 7 bases are shared with TRBD1. The source material was peripheral blood or thyroid tissue (not recorded which). The receptor was isolated from an adult man with Graves' hyperthyroidism. The DNA for the CDR3 is TGCGCCAGCAGCCAAGAAAACAGGGGAGTCCACGAGCAGTACTTC. Translation gives CASSQENRGVHEQYF.